Listed below are T cell receptor beta chains from one sample, sequenced in a study of relationships among human T cell subsets. TCRdb re-analysed the multiplex PCR reads in MiXCR, keeping a single row per CDR3 protein. The sample holds about 8,900 distinct CDR3 sequences, 45% to 65% seen once. Sequencing was done on a sample of memory T cells sorted from blood. These receptors came from a middle-aged man in good health. The CDR3 runs from the conserved cysteine through the conserved F or W.

cdr3_aa j_call v_call
CASSSDGINEKLFF TRBJ1-4 TRBV7-9
CASSIGGDEESHLTAGQPQHF TRBJ1-5 TRBV7-4
CSGKGGNEKLFF TRBJ1-4 TRBV20-1
CASSLRGREQFF TRBJ2-1 TRBV27
CASSLEGHGINEQFF TRBJ2-1 TRBV28
CASSLGGLGDFEQYF TRBJ2-7 TRBV5-4
CASSLWENEAFF TRBJ1-1 TRBV28
CASSLERNQPQHF TRBJ1-5 TRBV7-3
CASSPQNTDTQYF TRBJ2-3 TRBV6-5
CAIKGGKDYNEQFF TRBJ2-1 TRBV10-3
CASSIGRHTSYEQYF TRBJ2-7 TRBV19
CAKRPSGSTGETQYF TRBJ2-5 TRBV10-1
CASSQEGQGGPHQETQYF TRBJ2-5 TRBV14
CAISESRTGTHEQYF TRBJ2-7 TRBV10-3
CASSPGLAGMYEQYF TRBJ2-7 TRBV5-1
CAWSVYRIANYGYTF TRBJ1-2 TRBV30
CASSFAQSNQPQHF TRBJ1-5 TRBV7-9
CASSPTLDREIDEQFF TRBJ2-1 TRBV7-9
CSVGGGLAGEGDYNEQFF TRBJ2-1 TRBV29-1
CASMRRPNEKLFF TRBJ1-4 TRBV28
CSVTRTGGETQYF TRBJ2-5 TRBV29-1
CASRDSTGANVLTF TRBJ2-6 TRBV5-1
CAISEAGEFGEAFF TRBJ1-1 TRBV10-3
CASARQGLYEQYF TRBJ2-7 TRBV12-5
CVSSLLAGGSYNEQFF TRBJ2-1 TRBV28
CSVGTSAYEQYF TRBJ2-7 TRBV29-1